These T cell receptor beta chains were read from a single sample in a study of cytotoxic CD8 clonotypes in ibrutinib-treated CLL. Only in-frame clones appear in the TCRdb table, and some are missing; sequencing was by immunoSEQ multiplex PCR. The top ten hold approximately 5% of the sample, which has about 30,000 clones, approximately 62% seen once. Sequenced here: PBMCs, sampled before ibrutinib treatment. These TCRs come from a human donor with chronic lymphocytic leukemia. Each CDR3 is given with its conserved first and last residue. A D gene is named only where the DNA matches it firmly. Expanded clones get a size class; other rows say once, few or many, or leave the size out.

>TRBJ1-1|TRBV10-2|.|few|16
TGCGCCAGCAGGCGACGACGGGACCCGGCGAACGCTGAAGCTTTCTTT
CASRRRRDPANAEAFF
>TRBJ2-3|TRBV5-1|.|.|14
TGCGCCAGCAGCTTGGAAGTGGGGAGAGATACGCAGTATTTT
CASSLEVGRDTQYF
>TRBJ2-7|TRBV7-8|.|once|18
TGTGCCAGCAGCTTAGAGGGGGGGCGAAACACCCACTCCTACGAGCAGTACTTC
CASSLEGGRNTHSYEQYF
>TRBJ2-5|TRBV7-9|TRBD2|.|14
TGTGCCAGCAGGGACGGGGGGGCCCGGGAGACCCAGTACTTC
CASRDGGARETQYF
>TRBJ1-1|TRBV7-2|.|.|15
TGTGCCAGCAGCTCCGCGGGACCGACGCTCACTGAAGCTTTCTTT
CASSSAGPTLTEAFF
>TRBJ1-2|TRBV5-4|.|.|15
TGTGCCAGCAGCAAGACGGGCCGCCGGGAGTATGGCTACACCTTC
CASSKTGRREYGYTF
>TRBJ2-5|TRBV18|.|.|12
TGTGCCAGCTCACCTTCCGTCGAGACCCAGTACTTC
CASSPSVETQYF
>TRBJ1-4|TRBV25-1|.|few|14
TGTGCCAGCAGTGGTACATCCCTCGAGGAAAAACTGTTTTTT
CASSGTSLEEKLFF
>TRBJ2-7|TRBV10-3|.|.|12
TGTGCTATCGGGACTGACCCTAGCGAGCAGTACTTC
CAIGTDPSEQYF
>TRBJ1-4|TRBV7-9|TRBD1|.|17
TGTGCCAGCAGCGCCACAGGGGTAATACCTGAAAATGAAAAACTGTTTTTT
CASSATGVIPENEKLFF
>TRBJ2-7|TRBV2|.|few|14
TGTGCCAGCAGAAGGGCCAATACTCCGTACGAGCAGTACTTC
CASRRANTPYEQYF
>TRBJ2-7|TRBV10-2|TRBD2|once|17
TGCGCCAGCAGTGAATTTGCCTCTAGCGGGAGATTCTACGAGCAGTACTTC
CASSEFASSGRFYEQYF
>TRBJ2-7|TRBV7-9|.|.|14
TGTGCCAGCAGCTTGGTAGACGGAACCTACGAGCAGTACTTC
CASSLVDGTYEQYF
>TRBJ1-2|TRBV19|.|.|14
TGTGCCAGTAGTCTACGGGGGCTGATGAATGGCTACACCTTC
CASSLRGLMNGYTF
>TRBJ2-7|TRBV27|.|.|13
TGTGCCAGCGCAGTCTCAGGGACCTACGAGCAGTACTTC
CASAVSGTYEQYF
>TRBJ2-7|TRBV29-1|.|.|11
TGCAGCGTTGAAGTCTTCGACGAGCAGTACTTC
CSVEVFDEQYF
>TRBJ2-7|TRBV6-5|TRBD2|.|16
TGTGCCAGCAGTTACTCGAGACTAGCGGGATCCTACGAGCAGTACTTC
CASSYSRLAGSYEQYF
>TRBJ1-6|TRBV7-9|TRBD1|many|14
TGTGCCAGCAGCCACAGGGGTGGGTATTCACCCCTCCACTTT
CASSHRGGYSPLHF
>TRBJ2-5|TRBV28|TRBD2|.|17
TGTGCCAGCAGTACCGGGACTAGCGGGAGGCACCAAGAGACCCAGTACTTC
CASSTGTSGRHQETQYF
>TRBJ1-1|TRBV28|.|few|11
TGTGCCAGCCGGGAGGGCACTGAAGCTTTCTTT
CASREGTEAFF
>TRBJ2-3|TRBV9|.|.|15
TGTGCCAGTAGCGTAGGGCTAGGATTGGCAGATACGCAGTATTTT
CASSVGLGLADTQYF
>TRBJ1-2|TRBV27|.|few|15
TGTGCCAGCAGAAACGGGGGGGCCGGAAACTATGGCTACACCTTC
CASRNGGAGNYGYTF
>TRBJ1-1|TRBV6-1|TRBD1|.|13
TGTGCCAGCAGTGTCGACAGGGGTGTGACAGCTTTCTTT
CASSVDRGVTAFF
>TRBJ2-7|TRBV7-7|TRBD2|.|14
TGTGCCAGCAGTCGAGAACTAGCGGCCTACGAGCAGTACTTC
CASSRELAAYEQYF
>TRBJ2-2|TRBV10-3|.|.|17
TGTGCCATCAGTGAGTCACTTACGGCTGAGATACGCGGGGAGCTGTTTTTT
CAISESLTAEIRGELFF
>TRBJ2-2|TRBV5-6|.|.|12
TGTGCCAGCAGCCCGTTATGGGGGGAGCTGTTTTTT
CASSPLWGELFF
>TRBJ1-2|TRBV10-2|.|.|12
TGCGCCAGCAGTGAGCGAAACTATGGCTACACCTTC
CASSERNYGYTF
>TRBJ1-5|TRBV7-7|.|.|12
TGTGCCCCCTCCCTGCCGGTTCAGCCCCAGCATTTT
CAPSLPVQPQHF
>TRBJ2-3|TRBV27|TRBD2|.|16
TGTGCCAGCAGTCCACTACTAGCGGGAGGGCCAGATACGCAGTATTTT
CASSPLLAGGPDTQYF
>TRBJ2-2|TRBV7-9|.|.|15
TGTGCCAGCAGCCCGAAGGACTGGGGCACCGGGGAGCTGTTTTTT
CASSPKDWGTGELFF
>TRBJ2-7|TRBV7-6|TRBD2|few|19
TGTGCCAGCAGCTTAGTCCCTGGGTTGGGGACTAGCGGGAAGTACGAGCAGTACTTC
CASSLVPGLGTSGKYEQYF
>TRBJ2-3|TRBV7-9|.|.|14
TGTGCCAGCAGCTTAGCCGGGGTCGCAGATACGCAGTATTTT
CASSLAGVADTQYF
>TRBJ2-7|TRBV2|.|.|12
TGTGCCAGCAGACTGGGGGGCTACGAGCAGTACTTC
CASRLGGYEQYF
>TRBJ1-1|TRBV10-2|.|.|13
TGCGCCAGCAGACTCCGGGACACAGGTGAAGCTTTCTTT
CASRLRDTGEAFF
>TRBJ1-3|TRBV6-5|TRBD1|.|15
TGTGCCAGCAGTCTAACGACAGGGGCTGGAAACACCATATATTTT
CASSLTTGAGNTIYF
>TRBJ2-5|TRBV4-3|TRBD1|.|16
TGCGCCAGCAGCCAGGGGACAGGGGTTTACCAAGAGACCCAGTACTTC
CASSQGTGVYQETQYF
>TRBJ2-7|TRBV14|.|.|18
TGTGCCAGCAGCCTCAGACCCCTCGCAATGGACCGATCCTACGAGCAGTACTTC
CASSLRPLAMDRSYEQYF
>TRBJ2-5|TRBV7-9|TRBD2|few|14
TGTGCCAGCAGCCTTAGCGGGAGAGGAGAGACCCAGTACTTC
CASSLSGRGETQYF
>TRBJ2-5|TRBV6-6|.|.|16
TGTGCCAGCAGTTACTCTAGCGGCCTGTACCAAGAGACCCAGTACTTC
CASSYSSGLYQETQYF
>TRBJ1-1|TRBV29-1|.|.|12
TGCAGCGTTTTGGGTAGGGACACTGAAGCTTTCTTT
CSVLGRDTEAFF
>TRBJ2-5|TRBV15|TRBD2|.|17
TGTGCCACCAGCAGAGTAGCTAGCGGGGTCTTCAGAGAGACCCAGTACTTC
CATSRVASGVFRETQYF
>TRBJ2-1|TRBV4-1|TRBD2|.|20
TGCGCCAGCAGCCAAGGGGGACTAGCGGGATTTAAGAGCTCCTACAATGAGCAGTTCTTC
CASSQGGLAGFKSSYNEQFF
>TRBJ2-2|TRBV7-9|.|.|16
TGTGCCAGCAGCTCCCCCCGGGGTCAGGGGACCGGGGAGCTGTTTTTT
CASSSPRGQGTGELFF
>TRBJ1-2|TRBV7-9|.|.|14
TGTGCCAGCAGCCGGAGCGGGGGAGAATGGGGCTACACCTTC
CASSRSGGEWGYTF
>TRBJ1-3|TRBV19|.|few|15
TGTGCCAGTAGTATTGCCGGAACCTCTGGAAACACCATATATTTT
CASSIAGTSGNTIYF
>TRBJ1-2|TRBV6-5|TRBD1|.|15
TGTGCCAGCAGTTTACGAGGGGACAGCTTGTCTGGCTACACCTTC
CASSLRGDSLSGYTF